Presented here are 30 T cell receptor beta chains from one specimen sequenced in a study of response to subunit inactivated influenza vaccine. In TCRdb, the RT-PCR reads were re-called with MiXCR into one record per CDR3 protein. The sample records about 650,000 distinct CDR3 sequences, 15% to 19% being singletons. Sequences were derived from PBMCs from blood, sampled approximately 13 days after vaccination. All receptors come from a man aged 50-60 years who received an inactivated influenza vaccine.

There are a few counts of this clonotype. The V call is TRBV6-5, the J call TRBJ2-2, with 9 positions matching TRBD1. The CDR3 sequence is 15 residues long. In germline, CDR1 is MNHEY, CDR2 SVGAGI. J lost 4 bases, V lost 5 bases, and 5 bases had no gene match. CDR3 amino acids: CASSNRDRVTGELFF. In DNA, the CDR3 is TGTGCCAGCAGTAACCGGGACAGGGTCACCGGGGAGCTGTTTTTT.

This clonotype was found a few times. V is TRBV18 and J is TRBJ2-5; D is unclear. V lost 0 bases and J lost 5, with 10 bases in between. Germline assignment: CDR1 KGHSH and CDR2 LQKENI. The CDR3 length is 14 residues. The CDR3 spells CASSPPSVRETQYF. The CDR3 DNA sequence: TGTGCCAGCTCACCACCGAGTGTACGGGAGACCCAGTACTTC.

This sequence joins TRBV6-2 or TRBV6-3 and TRBJ2-1; D might be TRBD1 (5 bases). Germline-derived CDR1 and CDR2 are MNHEY and SVGEGT. V dropped 3 bases and J dropped 0 bases, with 12 bases sitting between them. CDR3 size: 16 residues. CDR3 sequence: CASSYYRYRSYNEQFF. As DNA, the CDR3 is TGTGCCAGCAGTTATTACAGGTACCGCTCCTACAATGAGCAGTTCTTC.

This clonotype showed up just a few times. The genes are TRBV4-1 and TRBJ2-2; 9 nucleotides agree with TRBD2. Germline V gene data show CDR1 as MGHRA and CDR2 as YSYEKL. Unmatched junction bases numbered 7, after V lost 1 base and J lost 10 bases. The CDR3 covers 15 residues. DNA of the CDR3: TGCGCCAGCAGCCAAGGACTAGCGGTGCCACCGGAGCTGTTTTTT. Translated, it gives CASSQGLAVPPELFF.

The chain recombines TRBV28 with TRBJ1-5; D is perhaps TRBD1 (6 bases). Germline assignment: CDR1 MDHEN and CDR2 SYDVKM. The CDR3 is 16 residues long. V dropped 6 bases and J dropped 5 bases, with 20 bases sitting between them. The CDR3 DNA reads TGTGCCAGCAGCCCTGGGGGCAGGGTTATCCATCAGCCCCAGCATTTT. Residues: CASSPGGRVIHQPQHF.

A word on this clonotype: Possible read error: a much larger clone is one base away. The CDR3 DNA is TGTGCCAGCAGCCCCAGGACAGGGGGCGACGAGCAGTACTTC. The encoded protein is CASSPRTGGDEQYF. V is TRBV13 and J is TRBJ2-7, with 11 positions matching TRBD1. From germline, CDR1 is PRHDT and CDR2 FYEKMQ (reference sequence). Trimming cost V 5 bases and J 5 bases; bases outside gene matches: 5. The CDR3 runs 14 residues. Using reference TRBV13 and TRBJ2-7 for the parts outside the CDR3, the full variable domain is AAGVIQSPRHLIKEKRETATLKCYPIPRHDTVYWYQQGPGQDPQFLISFYEKMQSDKGSIPDRFSAQQFSDYHSELNMSSLELGDSALYFCASSPRTGGDEQYFGPGTRLTVT.

The chain combines TRBV28 with TRBJ2-2; the match to TRBD2 covers 8 bases. This CDR3 is 14 amino acids long. Trimming cost V 8 bases and J 6 bases; bases outside gene matches: 8. CDR1 is MDHEN, CDR2 SYDVKM, per germline. CDR3 loop: CASLGTRSPGELFF. The CDR3 coding sequence is TGTGCCAGCCTCGGGACTAGAAGCCCCGGGGAGCTGTTTTTT.

V is TRBV4-3 and J is TRBJ2-1; the D gene is possibly TRBD1 (5 bases). Germline V CDR1 and CDR2: LGHNA, YSLEER. Trimming stripped 0 bases from V and 5 bases from J, with 14 bases between. The CDR3 totals 16 residues. CDR3: CASSQEPPTVNNEQFF. In nucleotides, the CDR3 is TGCGCCAGCAGCCAAGAGCCCCCGACAGTCAACAATGAGCAGTTCTTC.

V and J are TRBV7-2 and TRBJ2-7; TRBD1 might be the D (5 bases). V was trimmed by 0 bases and J by 2 bases, leaving 11 bases between them. The V gene's germline CDR1 is SGHTA and CDR2 FQGNSA. The CDR3 loop spans 15 amino acids. CDR3 residues: CASSLALKGPYEQYF. The CDR3 DNA sequence: TGTGCCAGCAGCTTAGCGCTTAAGGGGCCCTACGAGCAGTACTTC.

Points on this clonotype: The junction departs from germline at one end; a sequencing error may be responsible. The rearrangement uses TRBV7-9 and TRBJ2-7, with D perhaps TRBD2 (5 bases). Germline-derived CDR1 and CDR2 are SEHNR and FQNEAQ (reference sequence). The CDR3 loop spans 13 amino acids. This CDR3 reads CASSSGLANDQYF. The CDR3 DNA is TGTGCCAGCAGTTCTGGGCTAGCTAACGATCAGTACTTC.

This clonotype was recorded a few times. The chain couples TRBV7-2 to TRBJ2-1; TRBD2 matches 12 bases. The CDR3 runs 17 residues. The junction had 8 bases not matched to a gene; V was cut back by 2 bases and J by 6 bases. CDR1 and CDR2 from the germline V gene are SGHTA and FQGNSA. The CDR3 here is CASSLWASGRAGNEQFF. CDR3 in DNA: TGTGCCAGCAGCTTATGGGCTAGCGGGAGGGCCGGCAATGAGCAGTTCTTC. Combining the CDR3 with reference TRBV7-2 and TRBJ2-1 gives the whole variable domain GAGVSQSPSNKVTEKGKDVELRCDPISGHTALYWYRQSLGQGLEFLIYFQGNSAPDKSGLPSDRFSAERTGGSVSTLTIQRTQQEDSAVYLCASSLWASGRAGNEQFFGPGTRLTVL.

In its sample, this clonotype was seen a few times. The gene calls are TRBV9 and TRBJ2-3; 7 bases are shared with TRBD1. Trimming cost V 0 bases and J 3 bases; bases outside gene matches: 4. This CDR3 region has 15 residues. Per the germline V gene, CDR1 is SGDLS and CDR2 is YYNGEE. DNA of the CDR3: TGTGCCAGCAGCGTAGAGCCCAGGGGGACAGATACGCAGTATTTT. Protein product: CASSVEPRGTDTQYF.

A few counts support this clonotype. An end of the junction differs from the germline gene, which may be a read error. This chain joins TRBV2 and TRBJ2-1; a weak D match, TRBD1 (5 bases). CDR1 SNHLY and CDR2 FYNNEI come from the germline V gene. This CDR3 has 10 amino acids. In DNA form, the CDR3 reads TGTGCCAGCAGTGCAGGGTTGATTTACTTC. Encoded protein: CASSAGLIYF.

V is TRBV11-2 and J is TRBJ2-1, with 11 bases identical to TRBD2. The trim removed 3 bases at V and 5 bases at J, leaving 9 bases unmatched. The CDR3 length is 17 residues. Germline lookup yields CDR1 SGHAT and CDR2 FQNNGV. The CDR3: CASSLILAGDGHNEQFF. CDR3 in DNA: TGTGCCAGCAGCTTGATACTAGCGGGGGACGGGCACAATGAGCAGTTCTTC. Complete variable domain (other parts from reference TRBV11-2 and TRBJ2-1): EAGVAQSPRYKIIEKRQSVAFWCNPISGHATLYWYQQILGQGPKLLIQFQNNGVVDDSQLPKDRFSAERLKGVDSTLKIQPAKLEDSAVYLCASSLILAGDGHNEQFFGPGTRLTVL.

The rearrangement joins TRBV10-3 to TRBJ2-7; weak D call: TRBD2 (5 bases). The germline V and J ends were trimmed by 5 bases and 4 bases, with 12 bases remaining between them. Germline assignment: CDR1 ENHRY and CDR2 SYGVKD. CDR3 length: 13 amino acids. CDR3 in amino acids: CAISRDGIYEQYF. CDR3 in DNA: TGTGCCATCAGTCGCGACGGGATTTACGAGCAGTACTTC.

This clonotype has just a few counts. V gene TRBV21-1 combines with J gene TRBJ2-3; the table names TRBD1, a call not compared with the DNA. TRBV21-1 is a pseudogene segment. CDR3 length equals 16 residues. CDR3 amino acids: CASSSGQYASTDTQYF. CDR3 in DNA: TGTGCCAGCAGCAGCGGACAGTACGCTAGCACAGATACGCAGTATTTT.

This clonotype was seen repeatedly, ten times or more. This chain connects TRBV12-5 to TRBJ2-3; 10 bases line up with TRBD2. The CDR3 consists of 14 residues. Germline trimming cut 6 bases from V and 2 bases from J; bases unmatched to any gene: 2. Germline lookup yields CDR1 LGHNT and CDR2 FRNRAP. CDR3 in amino acids: CASGAGGFTDTQYF. CDR3 bases: TGTGCTAGTGGAGCGGGAGGGTTCACAGATACGCAGTATTTT.

This clonotype occurred a few times. The rearrangement uses TRBV4-3 and TRBJ2-1, with D tentatively TRBD1 (6 bases). The ends were cut back, 3 bases at V and 10 bases at J, with 13 bases in the middle. This CDR3 comprises 13 residues. Per germline, CDR1 LGHNA and CDR2 YSLEER. The CDR3 DNA reads TGCGCCAGCAGCCATCTAACAGGGCGCGAGCAGTTCTTC. It codes for CASSHLTGREQFF.

At least ten counts were recorded for this clonotype. The chain couples TRBV5-1 to TRBJ2-7; possibly TRBD1 or TRBD2 for D (5 bases each). This CDR3 is 13 amino acids long. CDR1 is SGHRS, CDR2 YFSETQ, per germline. V lost 3 bases and J lost 7, with 14 bases in between. Here the CDR3 DNA reads TGCGCCAGCAGCTCGGGGCCTTCAGGGGAGCAGTACTTC. This gives the protein CASSSGPSGEQYF.

This chain links TRBV19 with TRBJ2-3, with D perhaps matching TRBD1 or TRBD2 (5 bases each). Trimming left V 7 bases short and J 0 bases short, with 8 bases between. This CDR3 has 13 amino acids. Germline V gives CDR1 LNHDA, CDR2 SQIVND (reference sequence). This CDR3 reads CASKGPSTDTQYF. CDR3 in DNA: TGTGCCAGTAAGGGACCGAGCACAGATACGCAGTATTTT.

This chain links TRBV5-5 with TRBJ1-2; D possibly corresponds to TRBD1 (5 bases). The CDR3 covers 13 residues. The germline V gene has CDR1 SGHKS and CDR2 YYEKEE (reference sequence). The germline V and J ends were trimmed by 3 bases and 8 bases, with 14 bases remaining between them. CDR3 sequence reads: CASSSGRLSGYTF. In nucleotides, the CDR3 is TGTGCCAGCAGCTCGGGACGGCTTTCGGGCTACACCTTC.

The chain employs TRBV19 and TRBJ2-5, with D uncertain. V was cut by 6 bases and J by 5 bases, with 13 bases left in between. Germline V CDR1 and CDR2: LNHDA, SQIVND (reference sequence). CDR3 length equals 13 residues. CDR3 protein: CASSSWSEETQYF. CDR3 nucleotide sequence: TGTGCCAGTAGCTCCTGGTCGGAGGAGACCCAGTACTTC.

This chain uses TRBV12-3 or TRBV12-4 with TRBJ2-3; D uncertain. The CDR3 loop spans 13 amino acids. Trimming took off 5 bases at V and 5 bases at J, with 11 bases between the two ends. The CDR3 region has the DNA TGTGCCAGCAGTCCTTACACGGGAGATACGCAGTATTTT. Protein sequence: CASSPYTGDTQYF.

V is TRBV20-1 and J is TRBJ2-5; D is perhaps TRBD2 (5 bases). The length of the CDR3 is 13 residues. Germline V gives CDR1 DFQATT, CDR2 SNEGSKA (reference sequence). The V end was cut by 1 base, the J end by 4 bases, with 10 bases between. CDR3: CSARALEGETQYF. The CDR3 coding sequence is TGCAGTGCTAGAGCACTAGAGGGAGAGACCCAGTACTTC.

This rearrangement joins TRBV6-2 or TRBV6-3 to TRBJ1-1; 10 bases align to TRBD1. In germline, CDR1 is MNHEY, CDR2 SVGEGT. V lost 5 bases, J lost 9 bases, and 9 bases stayed unmatched. The CDR3 length is 14 residues. The DNA for the CDR3 is TGTGCCAGCAGTAGACCGGGACAGGGGTGGAAAGCTTTCTTT. Translated: CASSRPGQGWKAFF.

The V and J genes are TRBV11-2 and TRBJ1-4; D remains ambiguous. The V end lost 5 bases, the J end lost 6 bases, and 10 bases lay between the germline ends. Germline loops: CDR1 SGHAT, CDR2 FQNNGV. The CDR3 runs to 13 residues. The CDR3 DNA is TGTGCCAGCAGCACCCGTCGTGATGAAAAACTGTTTTTT. Its protein is CASSTRRDEKLFF.

In this sample, this clonotype turned up a few times. V usage is TRBV6-5 and J usage is TRBJ2-7; 7 positions match TRBD1. Germline values: CDR1 MNHEY, CDR2 SVGAGI. This CDR3 region has 15 residues. The trim removed 2 bases at V and 3 bases at J, leaving 7 bases unmatched. The DNA for the CDR3 is TGTGCCAGCAGTTACGAGAGACAGGGCCTCTACGAGCAGTACTTC. The encoded protein is CASSYERQGLYEQYF.

The gene calls are TRBV7-6 and TRBJ2-2; no clear D gene. V was clipped by 3 bases and J by 3 bases, with 5 bases between them. This CDR3 spans 13 amino acids. Germline V gene data show CDR1 as SGHVS and CDR2 as FNYEAQ. Here the CDR3 reads CASSFADTGELFF. In DNA, the CDR3 is TGTGCCAGCAGCTTCGCGGACACCGGGGAGCTGTTTTTT.

This clonotype appeared a few times. The J gene is TRBJ2-5, the V gene TRBV12-3 or TRBV12-4; 9 nucleotides line up with TRBD2. V was pared by 6 bases and J by 0 bases, with 2 bases of the junction left unmatched. This CDR3 comprises 14 residues. The CDR3 loop reads CASRVAGDQETQYF. DNA for the CDR3: TGTGCCAGCAGAGTAGCGGGGGACCAAGAGACCCAGTACTTC.

In this sample, this clonotype turned up once. The chain is built from TRBV27 and TRBJ2-3; D gene unclear. Germline lookup yields CDR1 MNHEY and CDR2 SMNVEV (reference sequence). Between the trimmed V and J ends, which lost 5 bases and 8 bases, there was a span of 8 bases. CDR3 length: 11 residues. This chain's CDR3 is CASSLTGTQYF. The CDR3 nucleotides read TGTGCCAGCAGTCTGACGGGTACGCAGTATTTT.